Sequencing of this T cell receptor (beta chain) was carried out in a study of blood T cells in healthy people across ages. Study summary: Capture via template switching afforded approximately one barcoded beta molecule per two T cells.

A remark on this clonotype: Antigen unknown.

Sample-barcoded 5' priming and a J-beta primer mix drove a second PCR of roughly 7 to 11 cycles. Every sample returned 2.5 million or more CDR3-containing paired-end reads. Each CDR3 protein is one row after TCRdb ran MiXCR on the 5' RACE reads. Counted here are more than 1,400,000 distinct CDR3 sequences, about 43% occurring once; the ten biggest clones make up 7.9%. The study drew donors from healthy Caucasian individuals in Russia aged roughly 6 to 95. The CDR3 contains 15 residues. V lost 5 bases and J lost 3; bases outside the gene matches: 8. The germline CDR1 and CDR2 sequences are SEHNR and FQNEAQ (reference sequence). Notes on the study in general: Samples with more naive T cells showed higher observed beta diversity.

Material: blood. The receptor was derived from a woman under 30 in good health. The chain carries TRBV7-9 and TRBJ1-1; 8 nucleotides align to TRBD1. The CDR3 sequence: CASSPPDREDTEAFF. The DNA of the CDR3 is TGTGCCAGCAGCCCCCCGGACAGGGAGGACACTGAAGCTTTCTTT.